This T cell receptor delta chain was identified in a study of Vδ1+ human thymocytes. General study points: In the thymus, TRG and TRD repertoires looked highly polyclonal with Gaussian CDR3 lengths.

The template was reverse-transcribed extracted RNA. The CDR3 regions were amplified by multiplex PCR from V-gene primers to a constant-region primer. TCRdb used CATT to re-call clones from the multiplex PCR reads. In the table there are tens of thousands of delta-chain clones, about a sixth of which are singletons. This clone occurred a few times. Its antigen remains unidentified. The CDR3 is made up of 23 amino acids. Trimming took 4 bases from V and 0 from J; bases not matched to a gene: 29. Germline CDR1 TSWWSYY, CDR2 QGS. The sequence came from a boy younger than two who had congenital heart surgery. The specimen was Vdelta1+ gamma-delta thymocytes from the thymus. Subset indicated: FACS-sorted CD3+ TCRalphabeta- TCRVdelta1+ TCRVdelta2- thymocytes. The V call is TRDV1, the J call TRDJ1; the match to TRDD2 covers 7 bases. This chain's CDR3 is CALGAPLWAFLTPLTKYTDKLIF. The CDR3 DNA follows: TGTGCTCTTGGGGCCCCCCTATGGGCCTTCCTGACCCCTCTTACTAAGTACACCGATAAACTCATCTTT.